The text below deals with one T cell receptor (beta chain). The target of this receptor is not known. The record has no base qualities; no much larger clone is one base away. CDR1 and CDR2 are read off the germline V gene as LGHNT and FRNRAP. Measured from the cysteine to the phenylalanine, the CDR3 is 14 residues long. Here the CDR3 DNA is all that survives: 42 bases in frame from base 1. Trimming removed 3 bases from V and 4 bases from J, leaving 11 bases between the germline ends. The sample is drawn from a study of technical replicates of blood from a handful of donors (dated by TCRdb to 2015 to 2018). The library was produced with the immunoSEQ multiplex PCR assay. Imported from immuneACCESS, the table was reduced by TCRdb to in-frame sequences with V and J called. These copies leave out some clones; in studies compared against another copy, an unresolved V gene accounts for under half, and the cause of the remainder is not known. The sample contains about 68,000 clones, 95% to 98% of them found a single time. Clones ranked in the top ten supply more than 0.25% of the sample.

This sequence originates from a human donor in good health. Sequenced sample: T cells isolated from PBMCs. The sequence joins TRBV12-5 to TRBJ2-3, with a tentative D gene TRBD2 over 6 matching bases. In nucleotides, the sequence is TGTGCTAGTGGTTTCCCCGGAGGGGCAGATACGCAGTATTTT. It specifies CASGFPGGADTQYF.